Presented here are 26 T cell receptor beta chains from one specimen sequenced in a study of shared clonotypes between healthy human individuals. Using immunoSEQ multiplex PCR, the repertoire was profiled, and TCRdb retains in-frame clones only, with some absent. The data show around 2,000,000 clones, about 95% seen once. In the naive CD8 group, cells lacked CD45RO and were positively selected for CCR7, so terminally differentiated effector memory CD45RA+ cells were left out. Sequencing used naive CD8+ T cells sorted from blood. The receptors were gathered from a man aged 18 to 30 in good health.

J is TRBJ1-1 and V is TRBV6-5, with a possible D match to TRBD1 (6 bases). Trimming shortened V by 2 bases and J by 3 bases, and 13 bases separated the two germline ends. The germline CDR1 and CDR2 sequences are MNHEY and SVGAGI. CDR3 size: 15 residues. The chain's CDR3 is CASSYNPGAYTEAFF. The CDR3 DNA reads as TGTGCCAGCAGTTACAATCCGGGGGCTTACACTGAAGCTTTCTTT.

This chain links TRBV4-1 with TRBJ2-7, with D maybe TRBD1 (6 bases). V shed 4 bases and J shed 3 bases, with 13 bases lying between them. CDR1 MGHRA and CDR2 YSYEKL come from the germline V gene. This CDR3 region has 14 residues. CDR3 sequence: CASSPETGYYEQYF. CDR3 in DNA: TGCGCCAGCAGCCCTGAGACAGGTTACTACGAGCAGTACTTC.

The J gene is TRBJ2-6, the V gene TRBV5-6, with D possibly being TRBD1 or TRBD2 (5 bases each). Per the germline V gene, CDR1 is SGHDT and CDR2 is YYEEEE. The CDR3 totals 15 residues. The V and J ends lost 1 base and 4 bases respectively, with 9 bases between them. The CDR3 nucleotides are TGTGCCAGCAGCTTGTCATGGGACGGGGCCAACGTCCTGACTTTC. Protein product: CASSLSWDGANVLTF.

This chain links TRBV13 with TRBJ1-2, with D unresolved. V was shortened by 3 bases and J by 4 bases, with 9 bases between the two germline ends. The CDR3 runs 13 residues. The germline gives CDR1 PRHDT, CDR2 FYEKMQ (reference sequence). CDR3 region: CASSFASLYGYTF. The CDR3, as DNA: TGTGCCAGCAGCTTTGCTTCCCTCTATGGCTACACCTTC.

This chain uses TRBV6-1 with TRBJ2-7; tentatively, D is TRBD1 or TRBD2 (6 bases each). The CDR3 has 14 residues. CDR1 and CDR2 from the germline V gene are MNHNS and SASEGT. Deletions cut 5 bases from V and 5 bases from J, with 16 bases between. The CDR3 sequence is CASSFRGLGHEQYF. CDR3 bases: TGTGCCAGCAGTTTCCGGGGGCTTGGGCACGAGCAGTACTTC.

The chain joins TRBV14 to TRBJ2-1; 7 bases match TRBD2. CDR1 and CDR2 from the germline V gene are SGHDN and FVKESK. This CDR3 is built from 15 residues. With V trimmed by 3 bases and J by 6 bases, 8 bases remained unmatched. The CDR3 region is CASSQTRTRSNEQFF. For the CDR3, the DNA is TGTGCCAGCAGCCAGACAAGGACTAGATCCAATGAGCAGTTCTTC.

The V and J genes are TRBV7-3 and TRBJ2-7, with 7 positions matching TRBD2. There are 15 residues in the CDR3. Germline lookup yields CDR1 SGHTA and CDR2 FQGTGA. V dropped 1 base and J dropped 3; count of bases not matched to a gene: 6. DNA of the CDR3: TGTGCCAGCAGCTTAAACCCGGGACTAAACTACGAGCAGTACTTC. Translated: CASSLNPGLNYEQYF.

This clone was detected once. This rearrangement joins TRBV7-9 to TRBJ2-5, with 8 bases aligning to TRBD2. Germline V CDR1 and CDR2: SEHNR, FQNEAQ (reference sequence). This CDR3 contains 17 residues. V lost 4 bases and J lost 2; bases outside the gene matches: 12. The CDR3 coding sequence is TGTGCCAGCAGCTCCGTAGGACTAGCCCTACTACAAGAGACCCAGTACTTC. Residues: CASSSVGLALLQETQYF.

The CDR3 DNA reads TGTGCCAGCAGCGTAGAAGGGACAGCCCTTGCCACAGATACGCAGTATTTT. Amino acid sequence: CASSVEGTALATDTQYF. The chain couples TRBV9 to TRBJ2-3; 7 nucleotides align to TRBD1. The junction had 9 bases not matched to a gene; V was cut back by 0 bases and J by 2 bases. The CDR3 contains 17 residues. CDR1 SGDLS and CDR2 YYNGEE come from the germline V gene.

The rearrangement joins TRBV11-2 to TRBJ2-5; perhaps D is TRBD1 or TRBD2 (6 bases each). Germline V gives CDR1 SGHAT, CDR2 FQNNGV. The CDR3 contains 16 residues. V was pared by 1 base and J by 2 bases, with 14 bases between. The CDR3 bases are TGTGCCAGCAGCTTAGCGCGTGGGGGGCGGCAAGAGACCCAGTACTTC. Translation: CASSLARGGRQETQYF.

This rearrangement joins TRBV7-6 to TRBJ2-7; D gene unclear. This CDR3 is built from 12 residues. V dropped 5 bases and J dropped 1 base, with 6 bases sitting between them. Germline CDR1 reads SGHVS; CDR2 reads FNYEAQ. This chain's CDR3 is CASSGVSYEQYF. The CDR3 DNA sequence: TGTGCCAGCAGCGGGGTTTCCTACGAGCAGTACTTC.

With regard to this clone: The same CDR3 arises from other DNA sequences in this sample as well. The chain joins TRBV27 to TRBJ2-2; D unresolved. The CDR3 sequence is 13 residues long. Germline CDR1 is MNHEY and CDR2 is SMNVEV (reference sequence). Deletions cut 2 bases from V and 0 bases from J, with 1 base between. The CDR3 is CASSLTNTGELFF. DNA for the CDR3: TGTGCCAGCAGTTTAACGAACACCGGGGAGCTGTTTTTT.

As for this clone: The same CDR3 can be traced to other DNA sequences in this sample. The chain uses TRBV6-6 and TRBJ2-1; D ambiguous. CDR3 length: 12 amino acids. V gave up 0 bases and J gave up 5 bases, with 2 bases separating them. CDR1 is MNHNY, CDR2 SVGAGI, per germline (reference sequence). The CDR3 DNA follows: TGTGCCAGCAGTTACTCGGACAATGAGCAGTTCTTC. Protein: CASSYSDNEQFF.

This CDR3 is CASSADGSFVQYF. The CDR3 DNA reads TGTGCCAGCAGCGCGGACGGGAGTTTTGTGCAGTACTTC. The chain couples TRBV7-8 to TRBJ2-7; a possible D gene is TRBD2 (6 bases). Germline CDR1 and CDR2: SGHVS and FQNEAQ. V was pared by 5 bases and J by 9 bases, with 17 bases between. The CDR3 contains 13 residues.

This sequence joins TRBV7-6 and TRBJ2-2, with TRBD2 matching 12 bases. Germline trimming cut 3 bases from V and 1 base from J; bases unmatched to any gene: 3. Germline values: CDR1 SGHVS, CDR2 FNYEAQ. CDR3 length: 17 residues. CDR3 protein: CASSLGLAGLNTGELFF. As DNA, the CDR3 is TGTGCCAGCAGCTTGGGACTAGCGGGCCTGAACACCGGGGAGCTGTTTTTT. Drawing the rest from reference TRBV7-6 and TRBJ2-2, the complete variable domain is GAGVSQSPRYKVTKRGQDVALRCDPISGHVSLYWYRQALGQGPEFLTYFNYEAQQDKSGLPNDRFSAERPEGSISTLTIQRTEQRDSAMYRCASSLGLAGLNTGELFFGEGSRLTVL.

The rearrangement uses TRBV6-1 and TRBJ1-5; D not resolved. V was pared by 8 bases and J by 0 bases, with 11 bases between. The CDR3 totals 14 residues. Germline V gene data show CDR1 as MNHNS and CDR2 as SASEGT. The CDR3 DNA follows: TGTGCCAGCCGACCCTGGAATAGCAATCAGCCCCAGCATTTT. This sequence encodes CASRPWNSNQPQHF.

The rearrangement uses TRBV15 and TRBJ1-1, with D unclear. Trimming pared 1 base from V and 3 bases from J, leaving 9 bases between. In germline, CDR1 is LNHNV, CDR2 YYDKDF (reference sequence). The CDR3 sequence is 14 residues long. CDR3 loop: CATSRVGQDTEAFF. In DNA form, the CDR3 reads TGTGCCACCAGCAGAGTAGGTCAAGACACTGAAGCTTTCTTT.

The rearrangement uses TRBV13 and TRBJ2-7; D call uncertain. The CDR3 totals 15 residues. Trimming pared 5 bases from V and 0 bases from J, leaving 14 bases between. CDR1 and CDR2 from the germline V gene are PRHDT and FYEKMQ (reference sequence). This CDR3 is CASSHRQPISYEQYF. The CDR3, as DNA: TGTGCCAGCAGCCATAGACAACCTATCTCCTACGAGCAGTACTTC.

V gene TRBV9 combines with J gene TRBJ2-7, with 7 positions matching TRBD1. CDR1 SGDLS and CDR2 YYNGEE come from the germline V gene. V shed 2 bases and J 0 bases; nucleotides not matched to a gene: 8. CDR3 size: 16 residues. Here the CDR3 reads CASSVRDSPDSYEQYF. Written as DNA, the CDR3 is TGTGCCAGCAGCGTCCGGGACAGCCCAGACTCCTACGAGCAGTACTTC.

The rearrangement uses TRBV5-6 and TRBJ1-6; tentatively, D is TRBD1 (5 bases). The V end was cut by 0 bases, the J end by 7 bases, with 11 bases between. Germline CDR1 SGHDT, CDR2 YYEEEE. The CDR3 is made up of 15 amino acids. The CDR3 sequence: CASSLAGAYNSPLHF. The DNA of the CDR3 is TGTGCCAGCAGCTTGGCCGGGGCTTACAATTCACCCCTCCACTTT. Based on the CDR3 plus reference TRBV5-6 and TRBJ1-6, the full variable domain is DAGVTQSPTHLIKTRGQQVTLRCSPKSGHDTVSWYQQALGQGPQFIFQYYEEEERQRGNFPDRFSGHQFPNYSSELNVNALLLGDSALYLCASSLAGAYNSPLHFGNGTRLTVT.

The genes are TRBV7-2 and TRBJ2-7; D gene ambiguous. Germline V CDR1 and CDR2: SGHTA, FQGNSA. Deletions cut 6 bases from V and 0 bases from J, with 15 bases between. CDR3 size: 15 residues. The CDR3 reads CASSYDTASSYEQYF. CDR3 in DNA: TGTGCCAGCAGTTACGACACGGCCAGCTCCTACGAGCAGTACTTC. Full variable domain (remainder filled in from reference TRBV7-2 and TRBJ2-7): GAGVSQSPSNKVTEKGKDVELRCDPISGHTALYWYRQSLGQGLEFLIYFQGNSAPDKSGLPSDRFSAERTGGSVSTLTIQRTQQEDSAVYLCASSYDTASSYEQYFGPGTRLTVT.

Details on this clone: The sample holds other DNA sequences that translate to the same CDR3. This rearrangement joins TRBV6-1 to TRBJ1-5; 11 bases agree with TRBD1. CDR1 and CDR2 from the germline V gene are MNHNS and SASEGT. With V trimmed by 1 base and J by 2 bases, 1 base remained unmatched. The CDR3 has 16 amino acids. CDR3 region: CASSEEGQGGNQPQHF. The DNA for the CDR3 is TGTGCCAGCAGTGAAGAGGGACAGGGGGGCAATCAGCCCCAGCATTTT.

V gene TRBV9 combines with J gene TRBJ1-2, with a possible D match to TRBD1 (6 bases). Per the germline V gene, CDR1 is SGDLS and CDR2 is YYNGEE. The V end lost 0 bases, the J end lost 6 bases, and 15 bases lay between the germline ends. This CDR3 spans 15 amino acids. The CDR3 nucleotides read TGTGCCAGCAGCGTAGACGGGGGGCCCTGGGATGGCTACACCTTC. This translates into CASSVDGGPWDGYTF.

CDR3 residues: CASSLAGLDPYEQYF. CDR3 coding DNA: TGCGCCAGCAGCTTGGCCGGGCTAGACCCCTACGAGCAGTACTTC. This chain joins TRBV5-1 and TRBJ2-7; D is ambiguous. The CDR3 covers 15 residues. Germline CDR1 SGHRS, CDR2 YFSETQ. V gave up 0 bases and J gave up 2 bases, with 12 bases separating them.

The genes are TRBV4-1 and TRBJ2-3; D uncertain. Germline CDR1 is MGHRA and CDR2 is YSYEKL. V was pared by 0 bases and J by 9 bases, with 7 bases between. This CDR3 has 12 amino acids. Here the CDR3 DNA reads TGCGCCAGCAGCCAAGAAGGCCGCACGCAGTATTTT. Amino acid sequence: CASSQEGRTQYF.

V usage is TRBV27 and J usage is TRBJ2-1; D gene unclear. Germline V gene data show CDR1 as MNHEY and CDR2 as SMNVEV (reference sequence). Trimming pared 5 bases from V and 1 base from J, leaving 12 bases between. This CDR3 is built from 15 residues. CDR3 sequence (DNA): TGTGCCAGCAGTCCCGACCAGTGGTCCTACAATGAGCAGTTCTTC. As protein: CASSPDQWSYNEQFF.